This entry lists 28 T cell receptor beta chains sequenced from one sample in a study of blood T cell repertoires in COVID-19. Assay: immunoSEQ multiplex PCR; the TCRdb copy retains only in-frame clones and omits some. The sample lists some 150,000 clones, 75% to 85% occurring once. Sample: peripheral blood. The source of these receptors is a woman in her sixties or seventies with COVID-19, enrolled during active disease.

V usage is TRBV7-2 and J usage is TRBJ1-6, with 7 bases fitting TRBD1. The junction had 6 bases not matched to a gene; V was cut back by 4 bases and J by 6 bases. Germline loops: CDR1 SGHTA, CDR2 FQGNSA. The CDR3 is 15 residues long. The CDR3 nucleotides are TGTGCCAGCAGCTCGGTAACAGGGGCTAATTCACCCCTCCACTTT. Protein: CASSSVTGANSPLHF.

The chain combines TRBV5-5 with TRBJ2-5; D call uncertain. CDR3 length equals 14 residues. V was pared by 0 bases and J by 5 bases, with 11 bases between. The germline CDR1 and CDR2 sequences are SGHKS and YYEKEE (reference sequence). DNA for the CDR3: TGTGCCAGCAGCTTGGGTGTGGCTGGCGAGACCCAGTACTTC. It is translated as CASSLGVAGETQYF.

The CDR3 sequence is CASSPAGGRLREQETQYF. The DNA for the CDR3 is TGTGCCAGCTCACCAGCTGGCGGGAGGCTCAGGGAACAAGAGACCCAGTACTTC. The rearrangement joins TRBV18 to TRBJ2-5; TRBD2 matches at 8 bases. Germline trimming cut 2 bases from V and 2 bases from J; bases unmatched to any gene: 13. CDR1 and CDR2 from the germline V gene are KGHSH and LQKENI. The CDR3 is 18 residues long. The whole variable domain, remainder taken from reference TRBV18 and TRBJ2-5, is NAGVMQNPRHLVRRRGQEARLRCSPMKGHSHVYWYRQLPEEGLKFMVYLQKENIIDESGMPKERFSAEFPKEGPSILRIQQVVRGDSAAYFCASSPAGGRLREQETQYFGPGTRLLVL.

This clone has a single count. V usage is TRBV28 and J usage is TRBJ2-5; the match to TRBD2 covers 9 bases. V lost 5 bases, J lost 7 bases, and 8 bases stayed unmatched. CDR1 is MDHEN, CDR2 SYDVKM, per germline. This CDR3 has 14 amino acids. The CDR3 loop is CASSGGLAHGTQYF. DNA for the CDR3: TGTGCCAGCAGTGGGGGACTAGCCCACGGGACCCAGTACTTC.

The rearrangement joins TRBV5-6 to TRBJ2-5; a weak D match, TRBD1 (6 bases). The V gene lost 0 bases and the J gene lost 5 bases, with 20 bases spanning the gap. Germline CDR1 and CDR2: SGHDT and YYEEEE. The CDR3 has 17 residues. Written as DNA, the CDR3 is TGTGCCAGCAGCTTGGAGGTTAGGCAGGGGATTAGTGAGACCCAGTACTTC. Encoded protein: CASSLEVRQGISETQYF.

This rearrangement joins TRBV6-2 or TRBV6-3 to TRBJ1-5, with D tentatively TRBD1 (6 bases). Looked up from germline, CDR1 is MNHEY and CDR2 is SVGEGT. Trimming stripped 6 bases from V and 7 bases from J, with 16 bases between. This CDR3 contains 14 residues. CDR3 in amino acids: CASSHGQGKQPQHF. The CDR3 bases are TGTGCCAGCAGCCACGGGCAGGGGAAACAGCCCCAGCATTTT.

V gene TRBV6-1 combines with J gene TRBJ1-5; no firm D call. The CDR3 contains 15 residues. Germline V gene data show CDR1 as MNHNS and CDR2 as SASEGT. The ends were cut back, 2 bases at V and 0 bases at J, with 8 bases in the middle. CDR3 amino acids: CASSESGPSNQPQHF. The CDR3 DNA reads as TGTGCCAGCAGTGAATCTGGGCCTAGCAATCAGCCCCAGCATTTT.

V and J are TRBV9 and TRBJ1-3; D unresolved. Between the trimmed V and J ends, which lost 5 bases and 1 base, there was a span of 7 bases. This CDR3 has 13 residues. The germline V gene has CDR1 SGDLS and CDR2 YYNGEE. The CDR3 is CASRGSSGNTIYF. In DNA form, the CDR3 reads TGTGCCAGCAGGGGGAGTTCTGGAAACACCATATATTTT.

The V and J genes are TRBV7-9 and TRBJ2-7, with D maybe TRBD2 (5 bases). The CDR3 consists of 13 residues. Between the trimmed V and J ends, which lost 5 bases and 1 base, there was a span of 9 bases. The germline CDR1 and CDR2 sequences are SEHNR and FQNEAQ (reference sequence). The CDR3 coding sequence is TGTGCCAGCAGCCCCTCGGGGTCCTACGAGCAGTACTTC. It is translated as CASSPSGSYEQYF.

The genes are TRBV6-2 or TRBV6-3 and TRBJ1-6, with 7 bases lining up with TRBD1. Germline CDR1 MNHEY, CDR2 SVGEGT. The CDR3 covers 15 residues. The trim removed 0 bases at V and 7 bases at J, leaving 3 bases unmatched. The CDR3 is CASSYSGTENSPLHF. DNA for the CDR3: TGTGCCAGCAGTTACTCCGGGACAGAGAATTCACCCCTCCACTTT.

V and J are TRBV29-1 and TRBJ1-1; D not resolved. Germline values: CDR1 SQVTM, CDR2 ANQGSEA. This CDR3 spans 12 amino acids. Trimming pared 4 bases from V and 7 bases from J, leaving 13 bases between. CDR3 DNA: TGCAGCGTTGGAGGCAGCGGAGGTGAAGCTTTCTTT. Translation: CSVGGSGGEAFF.

This clone has only one observation. The V and J genes are TRBV6-1 and TRBJ2-6, with D maybe TRBD2 (5 bases). The CDR3 has 17 residues. V lost 4 bases and J lost 0, with 13 bases in between. CDR1 and CDR2 (germline): MNHNS, SASEGT. The CDR3 region is CASSVERRGSGANVLTF. For the CDR3, the DNA is TGTGCCAGCAGTGTAGAGAGACGGGGCTCTGGGGCCAACGTCCTGACTTTC.

This clone was found once. This rearrangement joins TRBV27 to TRBJ1-4; 8 bases agree with TRBD1. The germline CDR1 and CDR2 sequences are MNHEY and SMNVEV (reference sequence). There are 16 residues in the CDR3. With V trimmed by 4 bases and J by 7 bases, 11 bases remained unmatched. CDR3 loop: CASSYLTGGRTEKLFF. Written as DNA, the CDR3 is TGTGCCAGCAGTTATCTCACAGGGGGGCGCACTGAAAAACTGTTTTTT.

This chain joins TRBV19 and TRBJ1-3, with no clear D. V was pared by 6 bases and J by 1 base, with 7 bases between. The germline CDR1 and CDR2 sequences are LNHDA and SQIVND (reference sequence). This CDR3 has 13 amino acids. CDR3 protein: CASRTTSGNTIYF. CDR3 DNA: TGTGCCAGTAGAACGACTTCTGGAAACACCATATATTTT.

The sample holds a few counts of this clone. The chain employs TRBV5-1 and TRBJ2-1, with TRBD2 identical over 14 bases. V dropped 5 bases and J dropped 2; count of bases not matched to a gene: 9. This CDR3 is 18 amino acids long. The germline gives CDR1 SGHRS, CDR2 YFSETQ. CDR3 loop: CASSSGLAGALPYNEQFF. The CDR3 DNA is TGCGCCAGCAGTTCGGGACTAGCGGGGGCCCTTCCCTACAATGAGCAGTTCTTC.

This sequence joins TRBV4-2 and TRBJ2-5; D remains unclear. The ends were cut back, 6 bases at V and 4 bases at J, with 6 bases in the middle. The CDR3 is 11 residues long. The germline CDR1 and CDR2 sequences are LGHNA and YNFKEQ. CDR3 residues: CASRPIETQYF. CDR3 bases: TGTGCCAGCAGGCCGATAGAGACCCAGTACTTC.

This clone was counted only a few times. The rearrangement links TRBV10-3 to TRBJ1-3; D gene uncertain. Germline V gives CDR1 ENHRY, CDR2 SYGVKD. This CDR3 is 15 amino acids long. Trimming cost V 3 bases and J 2 bases, with 11 bases left between them. The DNA of the CDR3 is TGTGCCATCAGTGACCCGGGTATAGCTGGAAACACCATATATTTT. Translated: CAISDPGIAGNTIYF.

The chain carries TRBV5-5 and TRBJ1-1, with TRBD1 identical over 11 bases. The CDR3 is 16 amino acids. The germline gives CDR1 SGHKS, CDR2 YYEKEE (reference sequence). V was pared by 1 base and J by 4 bases, with 6 bases of the junction left unmatched. Written as DNA, the CDR3 is TGTGCCAGCAGCTTGAGGGGACAGGGGGTGGCCACTGAAGCTTTCTTT. It translates to CASSLRGQGVATEAFF. The full variable domain, its missing parts supplied by reference TRBV5-5 and TRBJ1-1, is DAGVTQSPTHLIKTRGQQVTLRCSPISGHKSVSWYQQVLGQGPQFIFQYYEKEERGRGNFPDRFSARQFPNYSSELNVNALLLGDSALYLCASSLRGQGVATEAFFGQGTRLTVV.

The chain carries TRBV28 and TRBJ2-3; D possibly corresponds to TRBD2 (5 bases). CDR1 and CDR2 from the germline V gene are MDHEN and SYDVKM. The CDR3 loop spans 13 amino acids. V was clipped by 5 bases and J by 10 bases, with 16 bases between them. The CDR3 region has the DNA TGTGCCAGCAGTCCGCCGGGGAGCGGCGCGCAGTATTTT. Residues: CASSPPGSGAQYF.

J is TRBJ1-1 and V is TRBV6-5; 7 bases match TRBD1. V shed 7 bases and J 7 bases; nucleotides not matched to a gene: 6. Germline CDR1 is MNHEY and CDR2 is SVGAGI. This CDR3 has 12 residues. DNA for the CDR3: TGTGCCAGCACCTCACAGGGGCGTGAAGCTTTCTTT. It codes for CASTSQGREAFF.

The CDR3 DNA is TGCAGCGTTGACAGGGGGCAGGATGGCTACACCTTC. Its protein product is CSVDRGQDGYTF. The rearrangement links TRBV29-1 to TRBJ1-2; 8 bases fit TRBD1. Trimming took 3 bases from V and 6 from J; bases not matched to a gene: 3. Germline CDR1 and CDR2: SQVTM and ANQGSEA. The CDR3 extends over 12 amino acids.

This chain uses TRBV5-5 with TRBJ2-3; D gene ambiguous. CDR3 length: 13 residues. V shed 5 bases and J shed 5 bases, with 12 bases lying between them. Germline CDR1 and CDR2: SGHKS and YYEKEE (reference sequence). The chain's CDR3 is CASSPRSGDTQYF. As DNA, the CDR3 is TGTGCCAGCAGTCCCCGTAGTGGAGATACGCAGTATTTT.

The J gene is TRBJ1-3, the V gene TRBV28; unclear D gene. Trimming left V 2 bases short and J 4 bases short, with 3 bases between. Germline values: CDR1 MDHEN, CDR2 SYDVKM. The CDR3 is 12 residues long. In DNA form, the CDR3 reads TGTGCCAGCAGTTTAGTAGGAAACACCATATATTTT. It encodes CASSLVGNTIYF.

The DNA for the CDR3 is TGTGCCAGCAGAGAGAACTACGAGCAGTACTTC. Amino acids: CASRENYEQYF. The chain links TRBV2 to TRBJ2-7; D is unclear. The CDR3 has 11 residues. V was cut by 6 bases and J by 3 bases, with 6 bases left in between. Germline V gene data show CDR1 as SNHLY and CDR2 as FYNNEI. The variable domain in full, with the rest retrieved from reference TRBV2 and TRBJ2-7, is EPEVTQTPSHQVTQMGQEVILRCVPISNHLYFYWYRQILGQKVEFLVSFYNNEISEKSEIFDDQFSVERPDGSNFTLKIRSTKLEDSAMYFCASRENYEQYFGPGTRLTVT.

V is TRBV7-2 and J is TRBJ2-2; TRBD1 matches 8 bases. The length of the CDR3 is 14 residues. The V segment lost 4 bases and the J segment 4 bases; nucleotides outside the gene matches: 2. Germline values: CDR1 SGHTA, CDR2 FQGNSA. The CDR3 sequence: CASSSGTGTGELFF. The CDR3 nucleotides are TGTGCCAGCAGCTCAGGGACAGGCACCGGGGAGCTGTTTTTT.

The chain uses TRBV7-2 and TRBJ1-1; 9 bases map to TRBD1. V dropped 4 bases and J dropped 6; count of bases not matched to a gene: 6. Looked up from germline, CDR1 is SGHTA and CDR2 is FQGNSA. CDR3 length: 14 residues. The CDR3 sequence is CASSSGQGVAEAFF. The CDR3 DNA follows: TGTGCCAGCAGCTCGGGACAGGGTGTCGCTGAAGCTTTCTTT.

The chain joins TRBV30 to TRBJ1-2, with D perhaps TRBD1 (6 bases). The CDR3 sequence is 13 residues long. Germline V gene sequence: CDR1 GTSNPN, CDR2 SVGIG (reference sequence). Trimming left V 0 bases short and J 8 bases short, with 13 bases between. The CDR3 loop reads CAWSVLQGGGYTF. The CDR3 coding sequence is TGTGCCTGGAGTGTTTTACAGGGTGGAGGCTACACCTTC. The complete variable domain, with remaining parts taken from reference TRBV30 and TRBJ1-2, reads SQTIHQWPATLVQPVGSPLSLECTVEGTSNPNLYWYRQAAGRGLQLLFYSVGIGQISSEVPQNLSASRPQDRQFILSSKKLLLSDSGFYLCAWSVLQGGGYTFGSGTRLTVV.

This rearrangement joins TRBV20-1 to TRBJ2-7, with D uncertain. This CDR3 has 12 residues. The V end lost 3 bases, the J end lost 6 bases, and 12 bases lay between the germline ends. CDR1 and CDR2 (germline): DFQATT, SNEGSKA (reference sequence). The CDR3 here is CSASSSLAEQYF. Written as DNA, the CDR3 is TGCAGTGCTAGTAGTTCGCTGGCCGAGCAGTACTTC.